One sample yielded the 3 T cell receptor beta chains listed below, sequenced in a study of T cell responses to AZD1222 COVID-19 vaccine (dated by TCRdb to the early 2020s). The method behind the library was the immunoSEQ multiplex PCR assay. As stored in TCRdb, this immuneACCESS dataset retains in-frame rearrangements with V and J assigned. A fraction of the clones does not appear; measured against another copy, unresolved V genes explain less than half of the discrepancy, and the remainder lacks a known reason. The sample table contains about 160,000 clones; only one count was recorded for around 87% of them. The ten biggest clones cover 4% to 4.5% of the sample. What this sample's time point label stands for: about 28 days (+/-7) after the second vaccine dose. Material: peripheral blood, obtained 28 days after the second AZD1222 dose. These TCRs come from an adult who received the AZD1222 COVID-19 vaccine.

The chain couples TRBV5-1 to TRBJ1-4; no clear D. There are 14 residues in the CDR3. Germline V lookup: CDR1 SGHRS, CDR2 YFSETQ. Trimming stripped 2 bases from V and 0 bases from J, with 5 bases between. Here the CDR3 DNA reads TGCGCCAGCAGCTTCGACCCAACTAATGAAAAACTGTTTTTT. As protein: CASSFDPTNEKLFF.

This clone was found once. The genes are TRBV6-5 and TRBJ2-4, with D perhaps TRBD1 (6 bases). Trimming stripped 6 bases from V and 8 bases from J, with 14 bases between. Germline CDR1 reads MNHEY; CDR2 reads SVGAGI. The CDR3 consists of 13 residues. The CDR3 coding sequence is TGTGCCAGCAGGTCAAGGGGGAAGGACATTCAGTACTTC. Its translation: CASRSRGKDIQYF.

This clone appeared once. CDR3 amino acids: CSARGPTEAFF. CDR3 DNA sequence: TGCAGTGCTCGTGGACCTACTGAAGCTTTCTTT. V and J are TRBV20-1 and TRBJ1-1; D gene ambiguous. CDR1 and CDR2 from the germline V gene are DFQATT and SNEGSKA (reference sequence). Trimming stripped 5 bases from V and 5 bases from J, with 9 bases between. The CDR3 consists of 11 residues.